The rows below give T cell receptor beta chains drawn from one sample of a study of blood T cell repertoires in COVID-19. Produced via immunoSEQ multiplex PCR; TCRdb's table is partial and in-frame only. Of fewer than 350,000 clones listed, around nine tenths were seen once; the top ten hold 6% to 7%. Source material: PBMCs or T cells enriched from blood (not recorded which). Receptors were obtained from a woman aged 40 to 50 who had recovered from COVID-19. Both conserved end residues are part of each CDR3. The order of the fields is J gene, V gene, clone size, D gene, CDR3 DNA, CDR3 protein. The D gene is left open where the match is weak. Clone size is shown for a subset of rows, as once, few, many or a class of expanded clone.

J gene: TRBJ2-2; V gene: TRBV7-9; clone size: .; D gene: TRBD2; CDR3 DNA: TGTGCCAGCAGCTTCGTGGCGGGGGGAACCGGGGAGCTGTTTTTT; CDR3 protein: CASSFVAGGTGELFF
J gene: TRBJ2-1; V gene: TRBV5-1; clone size: few; D gene: TRBD1; CDR3 DNA: TGCGCCAGCAGCCTGGTACAGGGGGCGGTTGAGCAGTTCTTC; CDR3 protein: CASSLVQGAVEQFF
J gene: TRBJ2-7; V gene: TRBV5-1; clone size: .; D gene: TRBD2; CDR3 DNA: TGCGCCAGCAGCCCCGGGGGGACCCCCCTAGAGCAGTACTTC; CDR3 protein: CASSPGGTPLEQYF
J gene: TRBJ2-1; V gene: TRBV7-2; clone size: .; D gene: TRBD2; CDR3 DNA: TGTGCCAGCAGCTCTCCGGGACTAGCGGGATTTCATGAGCAGTTCTTC; CDR3 protein: CASSSPGLAGFHEQFF
J gene: TRBJ2-1; V gene: TRBV29-1; clone size: .; D gene: .; CDR3 DNA: TGCAGCGTTGTCTACGGTAGCTCCTACAATGAGCAGTTCTTC; CDR3 protein: CSVVYGSSYNEQFF
J gene: TRBJ2-2; V gene: TRBV7-2; clone size: .; D gene: TRBD1; CDR3 DNA: TGTGCCAGCAGCCGCAGGGACAGGACCGGGGAGCTGTTTTTT; CDR3 protein: CASSRRDRTGELFF
J gene: TRBJ2-2; V gene: TRBV10-3; clone size: once; D gene: .; CDR3 DNA: TGTGCCATCAGTAATGGTCTAACCGGGGAGCTGTTTTTT; CDR3 protein: CAISNGLTGELFF
J gene: TRBJ2-1; V gene: TRBV7-9; clone size: few; D gene: .; CDR3 DNA: TGTGCCAGCCACGTGGGAGGATACTACAATGAGCAGTTCTTC; CDR3 protein: CASHVGGYYNEQFF
J gene: TRBJ1-6; V gene: TRBV7-2; clone size: .; D gene: .; CDR3 DNA: TGTGCCAGCAGCTTAGGAGGGGGCTATAATTCACCCCTCCACTTT; CDR3 protein: CASSLGGGYNSPLHF
J gene: TRBJ2-4; V gene: TRBV11-1; clone size: .; D gene: TRBD1; CDR3 DNA: TGTGCCAGCAGCTCCCGGGACAGGGAGGGCATTCAGTACTTC; CDR3 protein: CASSSRDREGIQYF
J gene: TRBJ1-5; V gene: TRBV15; clone size: few; D gene: .; CDR3 DNA: TGTGCCACCAGCAGAGATGTTTCAGAGCCCCAGCATTTT; CDR3 protein: CATSRDVSEPQHF
J gene: TRBJ1-6; V gene: TRBV4-2; clone size: .; D gene: .; CDR3 DNA: TGTGCCAGCAGCCAAGATCCTCTAGAAATGAGCTCCTATAATTCACCCCTCCACTTT; CDR3 protein: CASSQDPLEMSSYNSPLHF
J gene: TRBJ2-1; V gene: TRBV3-1/TRBV3-2; clone size: .; D gene: .; CDR3 DNA: TGTGCCAGCAGCCGCGAGGGAGGGGGGACAAATGAGCAGTTCTTC; CDR3 protein: CASSREGGGTNEQFF
J gene: TRBJ1-6; V gene: TRBV4-1; clone size: .; D gene: .; CDR3 DNA: TGCGCCAGCAGCCAAGCGCCAGGATCTGTTTCACCCCTCCACTTT; CDR3 protein: CASSQAPGSVSPLHF
J gene: TRBJ1-1; V gene: TRBV13; clone size: .; D gene: TRBD1; CDR3 DNA: TGTGCCAGCAGCTTAGGGCGACAGGGGTTGAACACTGAAGCTTTCTTT; CDR3 protein: CASSLGRQGLNTEAFF
J gene: TRBJ2-7; V gene: TRBV6-5; clone size: .; D gene: TRBD1; CDR3 DNA: TGTGCCAGCAGTTACGGCCGGGACAGAATCTCCTACGAGCAGTACTTC; CDR3 protein: CASSYGRDRISYEQYF
J gene: TRBJ2-1; V gene: TRBV6-5; clone size: .; D gene: .; CDR3 DNA: TGTGCCAGCAGTTTTGGGCCCTCCTACAATGAGCAGTTCTTC; CDR3 protein: CASSFGPSYNEQFF
J gene: TRBJ1-1; V gene: TRBV7-9; clone size: .; D gene: .; CDR3 DNA: TGTGCCAGCAGCCTGGGTGGCGGGGCCACTGAAGCTTTCTTT; CDR3 protein: CASSLGGGATEAFF
J gene: TRBJ1-2; V gene: TRBV3-1/TRBV3-2; clone size: .; D gene: .; CDR3 DNA: TGTGCCAGCAGCCAGACCGGCACTATCGGCTACACCTTC; CDR3 protein: CASSQTGTIGYTF
J gene: TRBJ1-2; V gene: TRBV19; clone size: .; D gene: TRBD1; CDR3 DNA: TGTGCCAGTAGTATAGATCGGTCCGGGACAGGTGGCTACACCTTC; CDR3 protein: CASSIDRSGTGGYTF
J gene: TRBJ1-1; V gene: TRBV18; clone size: once; D gene: TRBD1; CDR3 DNA: TGTGCCAGCTCACTGCTACAGGGGGACACTGAAGCTTTCTTT; CDR3 protein: CASSLLQGDTEAFF
J gene: TRBJ2-7; V gene: TRBV21-1; clone size: .; D gene: .; CDR3 DNA: TGTGCCAGCAGCAAAGCCGGGACAGGGGGCGGTGACGAGCAGTACTTC; CDR3 protein: CASSKAGTGGGDEQYF
J gene: TRBJ1-5; V gene: TRBV7-2; clone size: .; D gene: .; CDR3 DNA: TGTGCCAGCAGCCTCCGGGGAGGCAATCAGCCCCAGCATTTT; CDR3 protein: CASSLRGGNQPQHF
J gene: TRBJ2-5; V gene: TRBV27; clone size: few; D gene: .; CDR3 DNA: TGTGCCAGCAGTATACAGGGAACGGAGACCCAGTACTTC; CDR3 protein: CASSIQGTETQYF
J gene: TRBJ2-5; V gene: TRBV3-1/TRBV3-2; clone size: .; D gene: .; CDR3 DNA: TGTGCCAGCAGCCAAGACCGGGAGACCCAGTACTTC; CDR3 protein: CASSQDRETQYF
J gene: TRBJ2-1; V gene: TRBV6-5; clone size: once; D gene: .; CDR3 DNA: TGTGCCAGCAGCCCATGGGTGGGAGCGAAGAATGAGCAGTTCTTC; CDR3 protein: CASSPWVGAKNEQFF
J gene: TRBJ1-5; V gene: TRBV2; clone size: .; D gene: .; CDR3 DNA: TGTGCCAGCAGTGAAGACAGGCTAGGGAATCAGCCCCAGCATTTT; CDR3 protein: CASSEDRLGNQPQHF
J gene: TRBJ2-6; V gene: TRBV28; clone size: .; D gene: .; CDR3 DNA: TGTGCCAGCAGTATCAGGAGGGGGGCCAACGTCCTGACTTTC; CDR3 protein: CASSIRRGANVLTF
J gene: TRBJ1-1; V gene: TRBV2; clone size: .; D gene: .; CDR3 DNA: TGTGCCAGCACCTCGGGGGAGGGTCGCGCTGAAGCTTTCTTT; CDR3 protein: CASTSGEGRAEAFF
J gene: TRBJ2-4; V gene: TRBV21-1; clone size: .; D gene: .; CDR3 DNA: TGTGCCAGCAGACTCCCCTCTGAGTACTTC; CDR3 protein: CASRLPSEYF
J gene: TRBJ1-5; V gene: TRBV27; clone size: few; D gene: .; CDR3 DNA: TGTGCCAGCAGTTTACTGGGGCAAGGGCCCCAGCATTTT; CDR3 protein: CASSLLGQGPQHF
J gene: TRBJ1-2; V gene: TRBV18; clone size: .; D gene: .; CDR3 DNA: TGTGCCAGCTCCCGACAGGAAGCCAACTATGGCTACACCTTC; CDR3 protein: CASSRQEANYGYTF
J gene: TRBJ2-7; V gene: TRBV19; clone size: .; D gene: .; CDR3 DNA: TGTGCCAGTAGTATAGTTTGGCAGACCTACGAGCAGTACTTC; CDR3 protein: CASSIVWQTYEQYF
J gene: TRBJ1-4; V gene: TRBV7-6; clone size: .; D gene: TRBD1; CDR3 DNA: TGTGCCAGCAGCCAGACAGGGACAGCTAATGAAAAACTGTTTTTT; CDR3 protein: CASSQTGTANEKLFF
J gene: TRBJ2-3; V gene: TRBV7-3; clone size: .; D gene: .; CDR3 DNA: TGTGCCAGCAGCTTTAGCGAAGGCACAGATACGCAGTATTTT; CDR3 protein: CASSFSEGTDTQYF
J gene: TRBJ2-7; V gene: TRBV28; clone size: .; D gene: TRBD2; CDR3 DNA: TGTGCCAGCAGTACTACTAGCGGGAGTTACGAGCAGTACTTC; CDR3 protein: CASSTTSGSYEQYF
J gene: TRBJ2-2; V gene: TRBV18; clone size: .; D gene: .; CDR3 DNA: TGTGCCAGCTCACCGGACACCACCGGGGAGCTGTTTTTT; CDR3 protein: CASSPDTTGELFF
J gene: TRBJ2-3; V gene: TRBV5-4; clone size: .; D gene: .; CDR3 DNA: TGTGCCAGCAGCTCGAGCTCCGGTGGTAAAGATACGCAGTATTTT; CDR3 protein: CASSSSSGGKDTQYF
J gene: TRBJ2-5; V gene: TRBV15; clone size: .; D gene: TRBD2; CDR3 DNA: TGTGCCACCAGCAGAGACGCCGGGAGGGCCGCGGAGACCCAGTACTTC; CDR3 protein: CATSRDAGRAAETQYF
J gene: TRBJ1-1; V gene: TRBV14; clone size: .; D gene: TRBD1; CDR3 DNA: TGTGCCAGCAGCCATGAGGAGGGGGCCCGTCTAGCTTTCTTT; CDR3 protein: CASSHEEGARLAFF
J gene: TRBJ2-7; V gene: TRBV11-3; clone size: .; D gene: .; CDR3 DNA: TGTGCCAGCAGTCGAAATCAGGGTTACGAGCAGTACTTC; CDR3 protein: CASSRNQGYEQYF
J gene: TRBJ2-3; V gene: TRBV18; clone size: .; D gene: .; CDR3 DNA: TGTGCCAGCTCACCCTCTAGCACAGATACGCAGTATTTT; CDR3 protein: CASSPSSTDTQYF